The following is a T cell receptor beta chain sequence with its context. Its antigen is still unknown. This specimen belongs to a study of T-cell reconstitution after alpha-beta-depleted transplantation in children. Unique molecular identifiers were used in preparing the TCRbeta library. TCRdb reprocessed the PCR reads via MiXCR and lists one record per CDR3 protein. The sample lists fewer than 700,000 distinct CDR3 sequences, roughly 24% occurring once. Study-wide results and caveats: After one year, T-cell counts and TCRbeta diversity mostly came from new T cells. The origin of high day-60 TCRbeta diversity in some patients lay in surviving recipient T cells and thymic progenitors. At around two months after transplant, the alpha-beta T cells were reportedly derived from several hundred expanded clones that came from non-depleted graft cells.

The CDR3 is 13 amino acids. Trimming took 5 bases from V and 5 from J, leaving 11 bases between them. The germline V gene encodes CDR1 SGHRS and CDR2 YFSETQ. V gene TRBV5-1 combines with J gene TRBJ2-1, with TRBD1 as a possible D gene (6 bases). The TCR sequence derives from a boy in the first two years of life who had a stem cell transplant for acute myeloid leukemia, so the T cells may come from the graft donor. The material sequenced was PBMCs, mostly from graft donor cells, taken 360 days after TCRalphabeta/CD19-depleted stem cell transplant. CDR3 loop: CASSRDINNEQFF. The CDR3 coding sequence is TGCGCCAGCAGTCGGGACATTAACAATGAGCAGTTCTTC.